Detailed here is one T cell receptor beta chain. What this receptor recognizes is not known. Base-call qualities are not available, and no considerably larger clone is one nucleotide away. The cohort consisted of 670 or so healthy bone marrow donors. At the time of sampling, all cohort members were nominally healthy, though unrecorded immune exposures were likely present. The donor was CMV seropositive and belonged to the group of 250 to 300 seropositive cohort members. Each donor provided a peripheral blood sample, and peripheral blood mononuclear cells were used for TCR beta sequencing. Genomic DNA extraction from the blood cell samples was performed with the Qiagen DNeasy Blood Extraction Kit. The method behind the library was the immunoSEQ multiplex PCR assay. For the multiplex PCR, a mixture combining 60 forward primers for TCR Vbeta segments and 13 reverse primers for TCR Jbeta segments was used. A multiplex PCR assay on genomic DNA amplified the CDR3 region of rearranged TCR beta genes. The amplified TCR beta libraries were sequenced on the Illumina HiSeq System as 87-base-pair reads. The paper's data handling went like this. A later analysis counted tens of millions of unique TCR beta chains across the 550 to 800 repertoires, and roughly 10 million of these chains were shared by at least two donors. To remove PCR and sequencing errors, raw reads were error-corrected and collapsed into unique sequences using a nearest-neighbor algorithm that merged closely related sequences. To assign V, D and J gene segments, CDR3 sequences were aligned to IMGT reference sequences. Each retained sequence needed at least a six-nucleotide match to both a V gene segment and a J gene segment. Rearrangements were called productive when the CDR3 lacked stop codons and stayed in frame with V and J; all others were non-productive. CDR3 was defined according to IMGT convention as the region running from the second conserved V-encoded cysteine to the conserved J-encoded phenylalanine. In an earlier analysis of around 640 of the donors, sequences lacking an unambiguous match to a single V gene segment were excluded. An earlier analysis of fewer than 650 of the donors classified V segments as functional when productive rearrangements were above 56.7% and as segregating when the standard deviation between donors was above 5%. A statistical classification framework was developed to diagnose cytomegalovirus status using the catalog of TCR beta chain sequences. A later analysis assigned V and J genes by comparing TCR nucleotide sequences with IMGT/GENE-DB human TR gene sequences. In a later analysis, CDR3 sequences and most-parsimonious VDJ recombination scenarios were assigned using the TCRdist pipeline. In a later analysis, each TCR beta chain was defined by its CDR3 amino acid sequence together with its V-gene family, and reads without a unique V-gene family were excluded. To address suspected cross-contamination and a sequencing artifact, a later analysis removed 592 highly shared, low-generation-probability nucleotide sequences. For each public chain, a later analysis derived a clonal expansion index from normalized ranks of inferred template counts within each repertoire. In a later analysis, generation probabilities were computed using a VDJ recombination model fitted to out-of-frame rearrangements, and the results were checked against IGoR. Hypergeometric tests were used in a later analysis to score TCR-TCR, TCR-HLA and TCR-CMV co-occurrence, with a repertoire-size bias correction applied to the TCR pairs. To estimate false discovery rates, a later analysis permuted the HLA or CMV assignments 20 times. In a later analysis, co-occurring TCRs were grouped using DBSCAN, and TCRdist sequence similarity was added for clustering within HLA-allele-positive subsets. For co-occurrence clustering, repertoires with fewer than 30,000 or more than 120,000 public chains were excluded, along with 5 or 6 repertoires with anomalous nucleotide sharing. TCRdb limited this immuneACCESS table to in-frame rearrangements with V and J called. A share of clones is missing; checked studies link under half to unresolved V genes, and the rest is unexplained. V, J and clone size were drawn from that table, and D and trimming were deduced from the DNA. The sample table shows some 140,000 clones, and 70% to 80% are seen once. Roughly 8.8% of the sample is taken by the ten largest.

The record originates from a study of cytomegalovirus exposure and HLA in healthy donors (TCRdb year 2017). Background for the entire study: According to an earlier analysis of 587 of the donors, some 170 million T cells yielded over 90 million unique TCR beta sequences and 276 Gb of sequence data. Roughly 320 gigabases of sequencing data and 70 million to 95 million unique TCR sequences made up an early release that covered about 640 HLA-typed donors. Of the 300 to 500 genotyped donors, approximately 80% were placed in the genetic ancestry cluster associated with self-reported Caucasian donors. The study was designed to test whether signatures of past pathogen exposure could be identified by cataloging public T cell receptors. The study used immunosequencing to profile the T cell repertoires of 666 subjects and linked those repertoires to cytomegalovirus serostatus. Along with the roughly 700-subject first cohort, a separate validation cohort of over a hundred different subjects was used. The study combined high-throughput TCR immunosequencing, statistical association of individual TCRs with disease status, and machine learning to predict cytomegalovirus infection status. To study patterns of TCR occurrence, a later analysis re-analyzed previously published TCR beta repertoires from 500 to 850 donors and added high-resolution HLA genotyping. Rather than drawing on any new phenotypic data, the later analysis identified candidate immune exposures from TCR beta sequences and the way those sequences occurred across donors. To decide whether each TCR beta V gene segment behaved as functional or pseudogenic, an earlier analysis of some 540 of the donors relied on high-throughput TCR beta sequencing. Donor age, sex, ethnicity and CMV serostatus were compiled together with the repertoire data. A later genetic analysis used genome-wide SNP genotypes for about three fifths of the 666 donors, treating that subset as a discovery cohort. Every discovery cohort repertoire had been produced on one sequencing platform. Class I and class II HLA loci were covered by the typing at four-digit resolution. The number of typed donors differed by locus: roughly 629-640 for A, B, C, DRB1 and DQB1; roughly 510 for DQA1; 600 to 610 for DPA1; and roughly 450 for DPB1. About five DR-DQ haplotypes were treated as single units for association and clustering because of strong linkage in the cohort. Among some 410 genotyped donors of the cohort, an average of around 240,000 unique TCR beta nucleotide sequences were sequenced per donor, about a sixth of them non-productive.

The study at large found these results: Because counts were too low, under 20 rarely observed V segments, including chromosome 9 orphons, were left out of the earlier analysis of a few hundred of the donors. Because HLA typing was missing for some donors at each locus, association tests included only the typed subset. The authors suggested that the approach could potentially be generalized to other disease states and immunological phenotypes. Three of the identified cytomegalovirus-associated TCR beta chains were confirmed in vitro to be specific for cytomegalovirus antigens. According to a later genetic analysis, donors in an Asian-associated ancestry cluster had fewer N-insertions in productive TCRs than the roughly 700-donor mean. The classifier was reported to diagnose cytomegalovirus status with high specificity and sensitivity in both the original and validation cohorts. According to a later analysis, parvovirus B19, influenza, CMV and Epstein-Barr virus appeared linked to several top co-occurrence clusters. Specific HLA alleles were associated with around 18,000 TCR beta sequences at a false discovery rate of 0.05 in a later analysis. According to a later analysis, TCR association rates differed among HLA loci, with DRB1 alleles showing the most associated TCRs and HLA-C alleles showing the fewest. According to a later analysis, most CMV-associated TCR beta chains appeared to be HLA-restricted, and the HLA associations seemed to be driven largely by CMV exposure. The cohort was sequenced for TCR beta chains only, and without alpha or paired-chain data the features that could be detected were limited. Roughly uniform sequencing depth across donors was assumed in presence/absence analyses, although this assumption may not hold. A further reported finding was that TCR beta sequences accurately predicted the HLA-A and HLA-B alleles for most subjects in the first cohort. An association between a missense DCLRE1C variant and V-gene and J-gene trimming of TCR beta chains was found in a later genetic analysis and replicated in an independent cohort. Across donors, most TCR sequences were observed very rarely, whereas some public TCRs were present in many individuals. Assigning TCR associations to individual alleles was difficult when HLA alleles, especially DR and DQ, strongly co-occurred. In a later analysis, HLA-associated TCR beta chains were found to be more clonally expanded and to have lower generation probabilities than equally common non-associated chains. A cluster of highly shared sequence variants was judged likely to represent a technical artifact of the sequencing pipeline. Immune exposure information for the cohort was limited to CMV serostatus. The study listed 150 to 200 TCR beta chains as associated with cytomegalovirus. Correlated functional status among segregating V segments might be attributable to linkage disequilibrium, but an unknown experimental factor could not be ruled out. Broadly in line with IMGT annotations, most TCR beta V segments showed up in productive rearrangements about 87% or about 30% of the time in an earlier analysis of approximately 640 of the donors.

Sequencing used PBMCs. This clonotype was sampled from a woman aged 45-60 years in good health and CMV-seropositive.

The nucleotides read TGCGCCAGCAGCTGGGGACTAGCGGACTCCTACGAGCAGTACTTC. It translates as CASSWGLADSYEQYF. The rearrangement combines TRBV5-1 with TRBJ2-7; 11 bases in the junction line up with TRBD2. Reading from cysteine to phenylalanine, the CDR3 counts 15 amino acids. Solely the CDR3 DNA is kept, with 45 bases framed from the first base. The CDR1 and CDR2 encoded by the germline V gene are SGHRS and YFSETQ. After removal of 3 bases from V and 0 bases from J, the junction retains 2 bases not matched to a gene.